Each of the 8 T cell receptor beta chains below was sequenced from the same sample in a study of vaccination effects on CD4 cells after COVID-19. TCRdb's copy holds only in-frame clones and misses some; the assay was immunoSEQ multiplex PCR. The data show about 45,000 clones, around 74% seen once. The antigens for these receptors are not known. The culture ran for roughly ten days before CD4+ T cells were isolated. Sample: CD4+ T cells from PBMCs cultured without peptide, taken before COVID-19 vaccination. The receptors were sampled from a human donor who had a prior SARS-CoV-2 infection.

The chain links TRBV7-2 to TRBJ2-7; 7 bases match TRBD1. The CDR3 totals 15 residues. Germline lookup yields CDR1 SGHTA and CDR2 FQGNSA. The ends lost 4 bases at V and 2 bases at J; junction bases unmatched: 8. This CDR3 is CASSSRTGPAYEQYF. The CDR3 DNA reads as TGTGCCAGCAGCTCCCGGACAGGTCCCGCCTACGAGCAGTACTTC.

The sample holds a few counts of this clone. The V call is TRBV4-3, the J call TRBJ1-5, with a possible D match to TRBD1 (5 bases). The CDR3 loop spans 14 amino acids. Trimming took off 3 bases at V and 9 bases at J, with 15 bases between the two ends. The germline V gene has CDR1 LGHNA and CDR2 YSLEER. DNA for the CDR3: TGCGCCAGCAGCCAGGACACAGCGAGGCCGCCCCAGCATTTT. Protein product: CASSQDTARPPQHF.

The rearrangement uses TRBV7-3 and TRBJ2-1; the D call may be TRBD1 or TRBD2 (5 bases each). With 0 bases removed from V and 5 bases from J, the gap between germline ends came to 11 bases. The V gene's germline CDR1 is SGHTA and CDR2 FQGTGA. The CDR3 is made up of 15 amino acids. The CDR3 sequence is CASSLTGPYDNEQFF. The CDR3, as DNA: TGTGCCAGCAGCTTAACGGGACCCTACGACAATGAGCAGTTCTTC.

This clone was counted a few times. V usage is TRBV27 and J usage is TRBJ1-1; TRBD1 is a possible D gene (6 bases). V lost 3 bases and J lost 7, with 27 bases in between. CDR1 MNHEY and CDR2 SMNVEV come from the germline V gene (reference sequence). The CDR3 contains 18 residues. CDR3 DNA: TGTGCCAGCAGTTTGGACACCAGGGGAGGGGCTGTGTGGGGTGAAGCTTTCTTT. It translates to CASSLDTRGGAVWGEAFF.

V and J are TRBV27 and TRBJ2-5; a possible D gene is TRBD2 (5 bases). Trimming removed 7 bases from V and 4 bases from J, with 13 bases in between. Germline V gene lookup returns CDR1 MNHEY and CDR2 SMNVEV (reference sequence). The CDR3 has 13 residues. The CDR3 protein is CASTRRPGETQYF. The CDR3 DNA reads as TGTGCCAGCACGCGGAGGCCTGGAGAGACCCAGTACTTC.

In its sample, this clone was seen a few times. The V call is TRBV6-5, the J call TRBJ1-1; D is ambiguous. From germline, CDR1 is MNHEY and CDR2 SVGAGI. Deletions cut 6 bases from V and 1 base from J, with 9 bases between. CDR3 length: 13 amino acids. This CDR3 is CASSVTRNTEAFF. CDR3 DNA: TGTGCCAGCAGCGTAACACGGAACACTGAAGCTTTCTTT.

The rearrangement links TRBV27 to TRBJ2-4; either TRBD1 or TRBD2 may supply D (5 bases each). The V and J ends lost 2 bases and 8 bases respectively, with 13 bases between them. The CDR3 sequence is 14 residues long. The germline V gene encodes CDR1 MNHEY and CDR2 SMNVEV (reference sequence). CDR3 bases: TGTGCCAGCAGTTTAGGTTGGGGGAGTTACATTCAGTACTTC. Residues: CASSLGWGSYIQYF.

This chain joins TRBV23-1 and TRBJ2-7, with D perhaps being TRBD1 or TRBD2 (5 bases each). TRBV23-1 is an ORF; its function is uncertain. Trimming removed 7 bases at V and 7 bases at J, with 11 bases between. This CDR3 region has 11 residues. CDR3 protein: CASIGTGEQYF. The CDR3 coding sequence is TGCGCCAGCATTGGGACGGGAGAGCAGTACTTC.